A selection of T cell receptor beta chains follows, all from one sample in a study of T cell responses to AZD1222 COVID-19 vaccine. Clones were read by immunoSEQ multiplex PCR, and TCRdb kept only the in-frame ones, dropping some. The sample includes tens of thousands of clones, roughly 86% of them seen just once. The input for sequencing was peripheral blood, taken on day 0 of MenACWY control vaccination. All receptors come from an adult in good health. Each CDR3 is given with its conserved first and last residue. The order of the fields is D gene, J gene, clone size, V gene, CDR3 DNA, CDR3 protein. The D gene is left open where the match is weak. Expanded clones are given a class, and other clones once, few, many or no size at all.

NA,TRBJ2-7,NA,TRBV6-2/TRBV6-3,TGTGCCAGCAGTTATACCGGGACAAGGACTTACTACGAGCAGTACTTC,CASSYTGTRTYYEQYF
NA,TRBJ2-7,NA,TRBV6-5,TGTGCCAGCAGTTACTCGAGGGCGCACGAGCAGTACTTC,CASSYSRAHEQYF
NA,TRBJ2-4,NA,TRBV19,TGTGCCAGTAGTATAGCAGGGGAGGGGACCAAAAACATTCAGTACTTC,CASSIAGEGTKNIQYF
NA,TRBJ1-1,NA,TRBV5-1,TGCGCCAGCAGCTTGTCCCTCATGAACACTGAAGCTTTCTTT,CASSLSLMNTEAFF
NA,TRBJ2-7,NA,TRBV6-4,TGTGCCACCGACGGGACATCCTACGAGCAGTACTTC,CATDGTSYEQYF
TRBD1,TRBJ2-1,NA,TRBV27,TGTGCCAGCAGCCTGGGGGACAGAAACAATGAGCAGTTCTTC,CASSLGDRNNEQFF
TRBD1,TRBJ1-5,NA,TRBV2,TGTGCCAGCAGTGAAGCGCTTCCCGGGACAGGGAACCAGCATTTT,CASSEALPGTGNQHF
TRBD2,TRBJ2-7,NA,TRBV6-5,TGTGCCAGCACTCTAGCGGGGAAAAACGAGCAGTACTTC,CASTLAGKNEQYF
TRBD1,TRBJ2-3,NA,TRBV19,TGTGCCAGTAGAGCGTTGGACAGGGGGTGGGCAGATACGCAGTATTTT,CASRALDRGWADTQYF
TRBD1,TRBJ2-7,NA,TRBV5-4,TGTGCCAGCAGCCTCCGGGACAGCTCCTACGAGCAGTACTTC,CASSLRDSSYEQYF
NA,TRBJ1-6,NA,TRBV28,TGTGCCAGCAGTTTACCCCCAGTTAGCTCACCCCTCCACTTT,CASSLPPVSSPLHF
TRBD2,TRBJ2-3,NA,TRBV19,TGTGCCAGTAGCCCTATGGCGACTAGCGGGGATACGCAGTATTTT,CASSPMATSGDTQYF
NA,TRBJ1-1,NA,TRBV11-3,TGTGCCAGCAGCTTACCTTCAGGAAACACTGAAGCTTTCTTT,CASSLPSGNTEAFF
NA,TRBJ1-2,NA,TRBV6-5,TGTGCCAGCAGTTACTCCGGGGGCGCCGACGGCTACACCTTC,CASSYSGGADGYTF
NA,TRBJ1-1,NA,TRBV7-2,TGTGCCAGCAGCGGCGCGGGCTATTTCACTGAAGCTTTCTTT,CASSGAGYFTEAFF
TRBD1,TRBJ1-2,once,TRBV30,TGTGCCTGGAGTTACCGACAGGGCGATGGCTACACCTTC,CAWSYRQGDGYTF
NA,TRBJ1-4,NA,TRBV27,TGTGCCAGCAGTTCTCGGGGGTCTACTAATGAAAAACTGTTTTTT,CASSSRGSTNEKLFF
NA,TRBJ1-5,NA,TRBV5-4,TGTGCCAGCAGCTTGGGTGGGGGAAATCAGCCCCAGCATTTT,CASSLGGGNQPQHF
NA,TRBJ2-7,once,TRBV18,TGTGCCAGCTCACCAACTGCTTTTCGGGAGCAGTACTTC,CASSPTAFREQYF
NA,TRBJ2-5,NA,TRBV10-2,TGCGCCAGCGATACGGGACCCCTGGGAGAGACCCAGTACTTC,CASDTGPLGETQYF
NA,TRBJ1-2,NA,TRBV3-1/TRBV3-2,TGTGCCAGCAGCCAAGACATTAACTATGGCTACACCTTC,CASSQDINYGYTF
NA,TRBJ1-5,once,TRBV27,TGTGCCAGCAGTTTCTCCAATAGCAATCAGCCCCAGCATTTT,CASSFSNSNQPQHF
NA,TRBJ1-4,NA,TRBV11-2,TGTGCCAGCAGCTTAGGAGTTGCGCGCGGTGAAAAACTGTTTTTT,CASSLGVARGEKLFF
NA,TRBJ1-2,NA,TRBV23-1,TGCGCCAGCAGTCAATCCTCTGGCTACACCTTC,CASSQSSGYTF
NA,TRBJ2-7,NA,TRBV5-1,TGCGCCAGCAGCTTAGAGGGGCCCTACGAGCAGTACTTC,CASSLEGPYEQYF
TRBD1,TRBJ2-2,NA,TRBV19,TGTGCCAGTACCGAGACAGGGCGAAACACCGGGGAGCTGTTTTTT,CASTETGRNTGELFF
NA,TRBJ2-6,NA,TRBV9,TGTGCCAGCAGCTCGAGCTCCAGATCAGACCGCTCTGGGGCCAACGTCCTGACTTTC,CASSSSSRSDRSGANVLTF
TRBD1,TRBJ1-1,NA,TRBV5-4,TGTGCCAGCAGCTTGGGGGGCAGGGGGCGCGGTGAAGCTTTCTTT,CASSLGGRGRGEAFF
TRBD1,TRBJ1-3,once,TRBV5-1,TGCGCCAGCAGCTTGGGTCAGGGGGCTCCGGGAAACACCATATATTTT,CASSLGQGAPGNTIYF
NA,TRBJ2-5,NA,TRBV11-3,TGTGCCAGCAGCTTAGTGGGACAAGAGACCCAGTACTTC,CASSLVGQETQYF
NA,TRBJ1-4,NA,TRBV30,TGTGCCTGGAGTGTCGGGGGCGCTGAAAAACTGTTTTTT,CAWSVGGAEKLFF
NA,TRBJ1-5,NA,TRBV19,TGTGCCAGTAGCCCTAACTGGGGCAATCAGCCCCAGCATTTT,CASSPNWGNQPQHF
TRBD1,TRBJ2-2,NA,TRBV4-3,TGCGCCAGCAGCCACCCACAGGGGAACGGGGAGCTGTTTTTT,CASSHPQGNGELFF
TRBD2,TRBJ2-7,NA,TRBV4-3,TGCGCCAGCAGCCAAGCCCGTCAACCGCCGGGACTAGCGGGGGGGCCTCTCAACGAGCAGTACTTC,CASSQARQPPGLAGGPLNEQYF
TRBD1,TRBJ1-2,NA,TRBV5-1,TGCGCCAGCAGCTCGACTGGGACAGACCTCGGCTCTGGCTACACCTTC,CASSSTGTDLGSGYTF
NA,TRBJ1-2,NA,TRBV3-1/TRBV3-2,TGTGCCAGCAGCCAAGAGAGCAGGGGCGTTGGGGGCTACACCTTC,CASSQESRGVGGYTF
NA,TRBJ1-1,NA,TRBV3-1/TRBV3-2,TGTGCCAGCAGTCATTTTGCGGGCGGGGCGGACACTGAAGCTTTCTTT,CASSHFAGGADTEAFF
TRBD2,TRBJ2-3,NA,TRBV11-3,TGTGCCAGCAGCTCTAGCGGAAGCACAGATACGCAGTATTTT,CASSSSGSTDTQYF
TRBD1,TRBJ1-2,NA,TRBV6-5,TGTGCCAGCAGTTTGGACAGGGTAGACTATGGCTACACCTTC,CASSLDRVDYGYTF
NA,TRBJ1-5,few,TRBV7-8,TGTGCCAGCAGCTTAGGGAAGGATCAGCCCCAGCATTTT,CASSLGKDQPQHF
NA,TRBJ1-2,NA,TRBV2,TGTGCCAGCAGCGTCGACGCGGGGACTAACTATGGCTACACCTTC,CASSVDAGTNYGYTF
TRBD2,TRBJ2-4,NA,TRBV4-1,TGCGCCAGCAGCCAAGAAGAGTCTAGCGGGTTAAACATTCAGTACTTC,CASSQEESSGLNIQYF
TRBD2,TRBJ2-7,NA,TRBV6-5,TGTGCCAGCAGCCGACTGGGCGGGGGGGCGCAGGAGCAGTACTTC,CASSRLGGGAQEQYF
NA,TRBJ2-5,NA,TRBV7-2,TGTGCCAGCAGCACAGACCAAGAGACCCAGTACTTC,CASSTDQETQYF
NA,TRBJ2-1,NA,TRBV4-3,TGCGCCAGCAGCCAAGACCGGGACGGTTCCTACAATGAGCAGTTCTTC,CASSQDRDGSYNEQFF
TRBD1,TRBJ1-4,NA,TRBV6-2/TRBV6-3,TGTGCCAGCAGCGACAGGGATAATGAAAAACTGTTTTTT,CASSDRDNEKLFF
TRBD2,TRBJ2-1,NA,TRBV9,TGTGCCAGCACCTCTCCGGGGGGGGCAAGAAATGAGCAGTTCTTC,CASTSPGGARNEQFF
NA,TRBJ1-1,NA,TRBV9,TGTGCCAGCAGCAAGGGACATACAAACACTGAAGCTTTCTTT,CASSKGHTNTEAFF
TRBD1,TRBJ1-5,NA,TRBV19,TGTGCCAGTAGTATGTACCCCGGGACAGATAGCAATCAGCCCCAGCATTTT,CASSMYPGTDSNQPQHF
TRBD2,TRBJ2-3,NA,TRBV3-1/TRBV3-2,TGTGCCAGCAGCCAAGATCCGGAGCTAGCGGGGGATACGCAGTATTTT,CASSQDPELAGDTQYF
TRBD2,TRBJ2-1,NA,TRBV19,TGTGCCAGTAGTATCGCGGGGGGTCGCTACAATGAGCAGTTCTTC,CASSIAGGRYNEQFF
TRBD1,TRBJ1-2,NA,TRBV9,TGTGCCAGCAGCCCAGGGGGTAACTATGGCTACACCTTC,CASSPGGNYGYTF
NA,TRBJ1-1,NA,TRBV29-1,TGCAGCGTCATTTCGGGGGGCTCCACTGAAGCTTTCTTT,CSVISGGSTEAFF
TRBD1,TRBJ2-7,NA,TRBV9,TGTGCCAGCAGCGCAGGGGGCGGCGAGCAGTACTTC,CASSAGGGEQYF
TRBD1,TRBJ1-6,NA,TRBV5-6,TGTGCCAGCAGCTTGGGACAGGGAGATTCACCCCTCCACTTT,CASSLGQGDSPLHF
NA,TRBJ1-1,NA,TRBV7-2,TGTGCCAGCAGCCCGACAGGGAACACTGAAGCTTTCTTT,CASSPTGNTEAFF
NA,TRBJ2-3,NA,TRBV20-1,TGCAGTGCTAGTACCCCACCCGCGGGCACAGATACGCAGTATTTT,CSASTPPAGTDTQYF
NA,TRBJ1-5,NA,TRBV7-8,TGTGCCAGCAGCTCGTCAGGGGGCAATCAGCCCCAGCATTTT,CASSSSGGNQPQHF
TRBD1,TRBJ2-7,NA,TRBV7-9,TGTGCCAGCAGCTTCGGGACAGGAGCCTCCTACGAGCAGTACTTC,CASSFGTGASYEQYF
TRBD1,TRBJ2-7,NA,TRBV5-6,TGTGCCAGCCTTGAGGCGGGACAGGGGTTCTACGAGCAGTACTTC,CASLEAGQGFYEQYF